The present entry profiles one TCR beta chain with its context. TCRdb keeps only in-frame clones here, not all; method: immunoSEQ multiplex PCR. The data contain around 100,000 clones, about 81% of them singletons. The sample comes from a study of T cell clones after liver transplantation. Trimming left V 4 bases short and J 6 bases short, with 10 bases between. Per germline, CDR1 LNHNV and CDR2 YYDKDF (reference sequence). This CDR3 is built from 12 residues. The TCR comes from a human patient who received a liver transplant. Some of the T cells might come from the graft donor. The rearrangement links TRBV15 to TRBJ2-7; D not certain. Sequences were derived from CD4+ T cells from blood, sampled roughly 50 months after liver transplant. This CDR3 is CATSTQHGEQYF. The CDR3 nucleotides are TGTGCCACCAGCACCCAACACGGCGAGCAGTACTTC. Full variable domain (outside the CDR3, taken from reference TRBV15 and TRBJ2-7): DAMVIQNPRYQVTQFGKPVTLSCSQTLNHNVMYWYQQKSSQAPKLLFHYYDKDFNNEADTPDNFQSRRPNTSFCFLDIRSPGLGDTAMYLCATSTQHGEQYFGPGTRLTVT.